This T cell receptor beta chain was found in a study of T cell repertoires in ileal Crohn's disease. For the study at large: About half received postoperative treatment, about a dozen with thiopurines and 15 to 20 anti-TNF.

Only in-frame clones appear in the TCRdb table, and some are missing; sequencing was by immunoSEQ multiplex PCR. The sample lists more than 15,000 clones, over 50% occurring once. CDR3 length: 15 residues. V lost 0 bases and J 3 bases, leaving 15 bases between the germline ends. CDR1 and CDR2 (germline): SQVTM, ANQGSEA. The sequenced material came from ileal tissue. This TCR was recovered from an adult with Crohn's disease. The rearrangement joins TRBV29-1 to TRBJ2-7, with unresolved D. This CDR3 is CSVEDGRTPLYEQYF. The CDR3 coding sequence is TGCAGCGTTGAAGATGGCCGCACCCCCCTCTACGAGCAGTACTTC.